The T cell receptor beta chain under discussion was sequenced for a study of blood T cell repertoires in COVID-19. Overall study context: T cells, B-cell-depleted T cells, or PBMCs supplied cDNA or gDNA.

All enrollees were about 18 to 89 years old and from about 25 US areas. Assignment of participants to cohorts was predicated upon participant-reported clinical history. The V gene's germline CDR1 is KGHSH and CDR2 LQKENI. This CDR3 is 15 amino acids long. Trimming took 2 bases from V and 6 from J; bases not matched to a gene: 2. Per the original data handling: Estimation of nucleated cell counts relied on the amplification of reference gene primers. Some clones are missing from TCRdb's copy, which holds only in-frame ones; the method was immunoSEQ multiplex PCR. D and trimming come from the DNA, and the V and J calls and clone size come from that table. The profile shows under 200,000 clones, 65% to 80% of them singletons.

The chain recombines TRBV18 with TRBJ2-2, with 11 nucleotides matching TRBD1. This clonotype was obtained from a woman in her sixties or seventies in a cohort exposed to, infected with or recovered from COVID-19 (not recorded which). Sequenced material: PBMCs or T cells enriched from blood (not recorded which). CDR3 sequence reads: CASSPSGQGAGELFF. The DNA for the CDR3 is TGTGCCAGCTCACCATCGGGACAGGGGGCCGGGGAGCTGTTTTTT.